Each of the 15 T cell receptor beta chains below was sequenced from the same sample in a study of T cells in Graves' hyperthyroidism and ophthalmopathy. Template material for amplifying TCR beta CDR3 regions consisted of RNA transcripts. Carried out on the TCR CDR3, a first-round RT-PCR used the HTBI primer set. Each CDR3 protein gets one entry after TCRdb re-called the multiplex PCR reads with MiXCR. This table has some 490,000 distinct CDR3 sequences, approximately 23% appearing once. The material sequenced was blood. These receptors all come from a woman aged 65 to 85 with Graves' ophthalmopathy.

The chain employs TRBV19 and TRBJ2-7; D is uncertain. Germline loops: CDR1 LNHDA, CDR2 SQIVND (reference sequence). V was pared by 7 bases and J by 5 bases, with 9 bases between. The CDR3 runs to 11 residues. The DNA of the CDR3 is TGTGCCAGTATAGCCAGAGACGAGCAGTACTTC. It translates to CASIARDEQYF.

This clonotype was detected many times. This chain connects TRBV12-3 or TRBV12-4 to TRBJ1-2; maybe TRBD1 (6 bases). Trimming took off 8 bases at V and 6 bases at J, with 13 bases between the two ends. The CDR3 is 12 amino acids. The CDR3 DNA is TGTGCCAGCCGCTCGGGGGCCCATGGCTACACCTTC. It is translated as CASRSGAHGYTF.

Many counts were recorded for this clonotype. The genes are TRBV6-2 or TRBV6-3 and TRBJ2-1, with 15 bases identical to TRBD2. J gave up 10 bases and V 4 bases, and 2 bases lay outside the gene matches. The CDR3 has 14 residues. Germline V gene lookup returns CDR1 MNHEY and CDR2 SVGEGT. The CDR3 loop is CASSWGLAGGEQFF. CDR3 bases: TGTGCCAGCAGTTGGGGACTAGCGGGAGGCGAGCAGTTCTTC.

A few counts support this clonotype. J is TRBJ2-7 and V is TRBV30, with D hard to call. The V gene's germline CDR1 is GTSNPN and CDR2 SVGIG (reference sequence). V was clipped by 0 bases and J by 7 bases, with 7 bases between them. CDR3 length equals 11 residues. CDR3 coding DNA: TGTGCCTGGAGTGTCCTGAGGGAGCAGTACTTC. Translating it yields CAWSVLREQYF. Variable domain in full (rest from reference TRBV30 and TRBJ2-7): SQTIHQWPATLVQPVGSPLSLECTVEGTSNPNLYWYRQAAGRGLQLLFYSVGIGQISSEVPQNLSASRPQDRQFILSSKKLLLSDSGFYLCAWSVLREQYFGPGTRLTVT.

This clonotype was seen many times. The chain couples TRBV18 to TRBJ1-5; a possible D gene is TRBD1 (5 bases). The CDR3 runs 13 residues. Germline CDR1 is KGHSH and CDR2 is LQKENI. V was cut by 8 bases and J by 4 bases, with 12 bases left in between. CDR3 DNA: TGTGCCAGCAGTCCCGGGGCTAATCAGCCCCAGCATTTT. Protein product: CASSPGANQPQHF. The full variable domain, completed using reference TRBV18 and TRBJ1-5, is NAGVMQNPRHLVRRRGQEARLRCSPMKGHSHVYWYRQLPEEGLKFMVYLQKENIIDESGMPKERFSAEFPKEGPSILRIQQVVRGDSAAYFCASSPGANQPQHFGDGTRLSIL.

The rearrangement links TRBV10-3 to TRBJ2-1, with 9 bases aligning to TRBD2. This CDR3 contains 16 residues. Unmatched junction bases numbered 16, after V lost 7 bases and J lost 9 bases. Germline V lookup: CDR1 ENHRY, CDR2 SYGVKD. The CDR3 bases are TGTGCCATCAAACCGCAAGCGGGAGGAGATCTCGGTGAGCAGTTCTTC. It encodes CAIKPQAGGDLGEQFF.

About this clonotype itself: A read error is likely, as this CDR3 ends without the conserved phenylalanine or tryptophan. This rearrangement joins TRBV6-5 to TRBJ1-2, with D possibly TRBD1 on 6 matching bases. The V end was cut by 3 bases, the J end by 5 bases, with 10 bases between. CDR1 and CDR2 (germline): MNHEY, SVGAGI. The CDR3 covers 13 residues. The CDR3 loop is CASSYTGIYGYTS. In DNA form, the CDR3 reads TGTGCCAGCAGTTATACAGGGATATATGGCTACACCTCC.

V usage is TRBV27 and J usage is TRBJ2-3; TRBD1 matches 7 bases. The V segment lost 0 bases and the J segment 0 bases; nucleotides outside the gene matches: 15. This CDR3 comprises 20 residues. In germline, CDR1 is MNHEY, CDR2 SMNVEV (reference sequence). The CDR3: CASSLSFTQSRGPSTDTQYF. DNA for the CDR3: TGTGCCAGCAGTTTATCATTTACCCAGTCAAGGGGGCCTAGCACAGATACGCAGTATTTT.

This clonotype was picked up a small number of times. The genes are TRBV11-3 and TRBJ2-5; 11 bases line up with TRBD2. The CDR3 extends over 15 amino acids. Germline CDR1 reads SGHNT; CDR2 reads YENEEA. With 0 bases clipped from V and 5 bases from J, the junction kept 2 bases outside the gene matches. The CDR3 DNA is TGTGCCAGCAGCTTAGAAGGACTAGCGGGTGAGACCCAGTACTTC. It translates to CASSLEGLAGETQYF.

The chain joins TRBV20-1 to TRBJ2-5; D gene unclear. This CDR3 region has 14 residues. The V and J ends lost 2 bases and 0 bases respectively, with 10 bases between them. The germline V gene has CDR1 DFQATT and CDR2 SNEGSKA (reference sequence). In DNA, the CDR3 is TGCAGTGCTAGACCCAGCCGCTACCAAGAGACCCAGTACTTC. This gives the protein CSARPSRYQETQYF.

This clonotype was counted at least ten times. The V gene is TRBV2, the J gene TRBJ1-1; D ambiguous. This CDR3 is 14 amino acids long. The V gene lost 3 bases and the J gene lost 0 bases, with 8 bases spanning the gap. The germline V gene encodes CDR1 SNHLY and CDR2 FYNNEI. The CDR3 protein is CASSDTALNTEAFF. DNA for the CDR3: TGTGCCAGCAGTGACACAGCCCTGAACACTGAAGCTTTCTTT. The variable domain in full, completed from reference TRBV2 and TRBJ1-1, reads EPEVTQTPSHQVTQMGQEVILRCVPISNHLYFYWYRQILGQKVEFLVSFYNNEISEKSEIFDDQFSVERPDGSNFTLKIRSTKLEDSAMYFCASSDTALNTEAFFGQGTRLTVV.

Ten or more counts support this clonotype. This chain uses TRBV7-8 with TRBJ2-1; 8 nucleotides match TRBD2. V was pared by 5 bases and J by 9 bases, with 18 bases of the junction left unmatched. The CDR3 consists of 17 residues. Germline V CDR1 and CDR2: SGHVS, FQNEAQ. The CDR3 sequence is CASSPYEAGVMGSEQFF. The CDR3 DNA reads as TGTGCCAGCAGCCCCTACGAAGCGGGAGTTATGGGGAGTGAGCAGTTCTTC.

This clonotype has a handful of counts. The CDR3 protein is CASSLDGDSYNEQFF. In DNA form, the CDR3 reads TGTGCCAGCAGCTTAGACGGGGACAGTTACAATGAGCAGTTCTTC. The chain uses TRBV11-2 and TRBJ2-1; 7 bases agree with TRBD1. CDR1 is SGHAT and CDR2 is FQNNGV in the germline V gene. V dropped 0 bases and J dropped 4; count of bases not matched to a gene: 3. There are 15 residues in the CDR3.

The chain employs TRBV20-1 and TRBJ2-1; maybe TRBD1 (7 bases). The CDR3 length is 14 residues. Germline-derived CDR1 and CDR2 are DFQATT and SNEGSKA (reference sequence). Between the trimmed V and J ends, which lost 5 bases and 10 bases, there was a span of 21 bases. CDR3 sequence (DNA): TGCAGTGCTTACCATTCGACAGGGAGGTCGGAGCAGTTCTTC. This encodes CSAYHSTGRSEQFF.

The chain uses TRBV6-2 or TRBV6-3 and TRBJ1-2, with D hard to call. Trimming took 11 bases from V and 2 from J, leaving 15 bases between them. Germline loops: CDR1 MNHEY, CDR2 SVGEGT. This CDR3 has 13 residues. The CDR3 loop reads CAGISVQNYGYTF. CDR3 sequence (DNA): TGTGCCGGCATTTCGGTGCAGAACTATGGCTACACCTTC.